The next 23 T cell receptor beta chains were all read from a single sample in a study of T cell responses to AZD1222 COVID-19 vaccine. Assay used: immunoSEQ multiplex PCR; TCRdb lists only in-frame clones, some missing. The profile shows under 200,000 clones, around nine tenths of them singletons. Sequenced material: peripheral blood, taken 28 days after the second dose of the MenACWY control vaccine. Every receptor here comes from an adult who received the MenACWY meningococcal vaccine as a control.

The table lists this clone with a few counts. CDR3 sequence reads: CSVEEAVNYGYTF. DNA of the CDR3: TGCAGCGTTGAAGAGGCGGTAAACTATGGCTACACCTTC. The rearrangement joins TRBV29-1 to TRBJ1-2; D is ambiguous. Between the trimmed V and J ends, which lost 0 bases and 2 bases, there was a span of 7 bases. Per germline, CDR1 SQVTM and CDR2 ANQGSEA. The CDR3 has 13 residues.

The J gene is TRBJ2-3, the V gene TRBV12-3 or TRBV12-4; D remains ambiguous. This CDR3 has 12 residues. V was clipped by 7 bases and J by 4 bases, with 9 bases between them. CDR3 protein: CASTLSSDTQYF. The DNA for the CDR3 is TGTGCCAGCACCCTCAGCTCAGATACGCAGTATTTT.

V is TRBV2 and J is TRBJ2-1, with unresolved D. CDR1 and CDR2 (germline): SNHLY, FYNNEI. V dropped 6 bases and J dropped 0 bases, with 12 bases sitting between them. The CDR3 spans 15 residues. CDR3 bases: TGTGCCAGCAGGGTCTCGTCCTACTCCTACAATGAGCAGTTCTTC. It translates to CASRVSSYSYNEQFF.

This clone was observed a few times. The chain uses TRBV5-6 and TRBJ1-2; D is unresolved. CDR1 SGHDT and CDR2 YYEEEE come from the germline V gene. Trimming stripped 4 bases from V and 2 bases from J, with 18 bases between. The CDR3 runs 16 residues. CDR3 loop: CASSRPGQGGNYGYTF. CDR3 in DNA: TGTGCCAGCAGCCGCCCTGGGCAAGGAGGGAACTATGGCTACACCTTC.

J is TRBJ1-5 and V is TRBV7-9; D unresolved. The CDR3 sequence is 11 residues long. V shed 11 bases and J shed 4 bases, with 9 bases lying between them. Germline V gene sequence: CDR1 SEHNR, CDR2 FQNEAQ (reference sequence). In nucleotides, the CDR3 is TGTGCCGCTGGGGAGAATCAGCCCCAGCATTTT. As protein: CAAGENQPQHF.

The chain recombines TRBV5-1 with TRBJ2-7; 15 bases are a match to TRBD2. V lost 4 bases and J lost 0; bases outside the gene matches: 5. Germline V gives CDR1 SGHRS, CDR2 YFSETQ. The CDR3 consists of 17 residues. CDR3 protein: CASSVGLAGGSSYEQYF. The CDR3 DNA is TGCGCCAGCAGCGTAGGACTAGCGGGAGGGAGCTCCTACGAGCAGTACTTC.

V and J are TRBV24-1 and TRBJ2-1, with TRBD2 matching 14 bases. CDR3 size: 20 residues. V gave up 6 bases and J gave up 1 base; unmatched junction bases: 13. CDR1 and CDR2 (germline): KGHDR, SFDVKD. The chain's CDR3 is CATSPGTGTSGSPSYNEQFF. The DNA for the CDR3 is TGTGCCACCAGTCCCGGAACCGGGACTAGCGGGAGTCCGTCCTACAATGAGCAGTTCTTC.

The chain recombines TRBV7-2 with TRBJ1-1; D is unresolved. The CDR3 covers 13 residues. The germline CDR1 and CDR2 sequences are SGHTA and FQGNSA. V lost 3 bases to trimming and J lost 1 base, with 6 bases between them. In nucleotides, the CDR3 is TGTGCCAGCAGCTTGGCGAGGAACACTGAAGCTTTCTTT. As protein: CASSLARNTEAFF.

This chain uses TRBV6-5 with TRBJ2-3, with 13 bases matching TRBD2. In germline, CDR1 is MNHEY, CDR2 SVGAGI. V trimming: 6 bases; J trimming: 6 bases; junction bases outside the gene matches: 6. The CDR3 loop spans 15 amino acids. The CDR3 sequence: CASSVGLAGADTQYF. CDR3 in DNA: TGTGCCAGCAGCGTAGGACTAGCGGGAGCCGATACGCAGTATTTT.

The chain recombines TRBV9 with TRBJ2-3, with 8 bases identical to TRBD1. Trimming at V came to 4 bases and at J to 4 bases, leaving 11 bases not matched to a gene. CDR3 length: 16 residues. From germline, CDR1 is SGDLS and CDR2 YYNGEE. CDR3 sequence reads: CASSPYNRGLADTQYF. In nucleotides, the CDR3 is TGTGCCAGCAGCCCGTATAACAGGGGGTTGGCAGATACGCAGTATTTT.

V and J are TRBV28 and TRBJ1-5, with a tentative D call TRBD1 (5 bases). The germline V gene encodes CDR1 MDHEN and CDR2 SYDVKM. V lost 2 bases to trimming and J lost 5 bases, with 10 bases between them. The CDR3 is 14 residues long. CDR3 residues: CASSLDSPYQPQHF. CDR3 coding DNA: TGTGCCAGCAGTTTAGACAGTCCCTATCAGCCCCAGCATTTT.

V is TRBV3-1 (or the pseudogene TRBV3-2) and J is TRBJ2-1; maybe TRBD2 (6 bases). Trimming took off 1 base at V and 3 bases at J, with 10 bases between the two ends. CDR1 is LGHDT and CDR2 is YNNKEL in the germline V gene (reference sequence). The CDR3 spans 15 residues. CDR3 sequence: CASSQGVGGYNEQFF. The CDR3 bases are TGTGCCAGCAGCCAAGGAGTCGGGGGCTACAATGAGCAGTTCTTC.

The chain couples TRBV7-2 to TRBJ2-7; 9 nucleotides line up with TRBD1. This CDR3 spans 15 amino acids. Germline V gene lookup returns CDR1 SGHTA and CDR2 FQGNSA. With 4 bases clipped from V and 5 bases from J, the junction kept 9 bases outside the gene matches. CDR3 sequence reads: CASSSAGTGTNEQYF. CDR3 in DNA: TGTGCCAGCAGCTCCGCCGGGACAGGGACCAACGAGCAGTACTTC.

This chain connects TRBV6-5 to TRBJ1-1; the match to TRBD1 covers 7 bases. Germline V lookup: CDR1 MNHEY, CDR2 SVGAGI. CDR3 length: 13 residues. V trimming: 6 bases; J trimming: 1 base; junction bases outside the gene matches: 2. The CDR3 bases are TGTGCCAGCAGGGACAGGCGGAACACTGAAGCTTTCTTT. It specifies CASRDRRNTEAFF.

The chain joins TRBV19 to TRBJ1-5, with D uncertain. This CDR3 has 15 amino acids. Deletions cut 1 base from V and 7 bases from J, with 14 bases between. Germline V CDR1 and CDR2: LNHDA, SQIVND (reference sequence). The CDR3 loop reads CASSIAVGSGQPQHF. In nucleotides, the CDR3 is TGTGCCAGTAGTATAGCAGTGGGTTCGGGACAGCCCCAGCATTTT.

J is TRBJ1-6 and V is TRBV7-3, with D possibly being TRBD1 (6 bases). The CDR3 covers 16 residues. V was trimmed by 2 bases and J by 5 bases, leaving 13 bases between them. Germline-derived CDR1 and CDR2 are SGHTA and FQGTGA. The CDR3 DNA reads TGTGCCAGCAGCTTATCCCGGGGGGCGGATAATTCACCCCTCCACTTT. Translated: CASSLSRGADNSPLHF.

This chain links TRBV7-9 with TRBJ2-3; D unresolved. The CDR3 extends over 14 amino acids. V was shortened by 6 bases and J by 0 bases, with 10 bases between the two germline ends. Germline CDR1 reads SEHNR; CDR2 reads FQNEAQ (reference sequence). The CDR3 region is CASRRTSSTDTQYF. The CDR3 DNA is TGTGCCAGCAGACGGACGTCGAGCACAGATACGCAGTATTTT.

This chain links TRBV7-2 with TRBJ1-5, with a weak D call TRBD1 (5 bases). Per germline, CDR1 SGHTA and CDR2 FQGNSA. This CDR3 has 15 residues. Between the trimmed V and J ends, which lost 4 bases and 1 base, there was a span of 11 bases. Here the CDR3 reads CASSSGTVSNQPQHF. The CDR3 nucleotides are TGTGCCAGCAGCTCCGGGACGGTGAGCAATCAGCCCCAGCATTTT.

The V call is TRBV5-4, the J call TRBJ2-7, with TRBD2 matching 8 bases. Germline values: CDR1 SGHNT, CDR2 YYREEE (reference sequence). CDR3 length: 14 residues. V lost 3 bases, J lost 2 bases, and 4 bases stayed unmatched. The CDR3 here is CASSSGLGAYEQYF. In DNA, the CDR3 is TGTGCCAGCAGCTCGGGACTAGGGGCCTACGAGCAGTACTTC. The variable domain in full, completed from reference TRBV5-4 and TRBJ2-7, reads ETGVTQSPTHLIKTRGQQVTLRCSSQSGHNTVSWYQQALGQGPQFIFQYYREEENGRGNFPPRFSGLQFPNYSSELNVNALELDDSALYLCASSSGLGAYEQYFGPGTRLTVT.

The rearrangement joins TRBV27 to TRBJ1-2; no clear D gene. Per germline, CDR1 MNHEY and CDR2 SMNVEV (reference sequence). This CDR3 has 14 amino acids. Deletions cut 1 base from V and 2 bases from J, with 8 bases between. This chain's CDR3 is CASSLWGGNYGYTF. The CDR3 DNA reads as TGTGCCAGCAGTTTATGGGGAGGGAACTATGGCTACACCTTC.

This clone was detected once. The chain has TRBV11-2 and TRBJ1-1; no firm D call. From germline, CDR1 is SGHAT and CDR2 FQNNGV. This CDR3 contains 14 residues. Trimming shortened V by 2 bases and J by 5 bases, and 12 bases separated the two germline ends. Here the CDR3 reads CASSLRPEPTEAFF. DNA for the CDR3: TGTGCCAGCAGCTTAAGACCCGAGCCTACTGAAGCTTTCTTT.

The CDR3 here is CACHIATEAFF. CDR3 in DNA: TGTGCCTGCCACATTGCCACTGAAGCTTTCTTT. V usage is TRBV30 and J usage is TRBJ1-1; D is undetermined. Germline CDR1 GTSNPN, CDR2 SVGIG (reference sequence). V was pared by 6 bases and J by 4 bases, with 9 bases between. The CDR3 has 11 residues.

The chain recombines TRBV27 with TRBJ1-5; the match to TRBD1 covers 7 bases. The CDR3 has 16 residues. Trimming cost V 5 bases and J 2 bases; bases outside gene matches: 9. Per germline, CDR1 MNHEY and CDR2 SMNVEV (reference sequence). The CDR3 DNA reads as TGTGCCAGCAGTCCCTGGACAGGTGAGGGCAATCAGCCCCAGCATTTT. Translation gives CASSPWTGEGNQPQHF.